In its sample, the clone carrying this T cell receptor (beta chain) was seen a few times. Its cognate antigen is unknown. The data were obtained in a study of PD-1 blockade in classical Hodgkin lymphoma. Whole-study context: The patients were dosed with nivolumab 3 mg/kg, infused intravenously every 2 weeks. Whole-study findings and limits: In CD4+ cells, TCR diversity went up significantly by C4D1, but in CD8+ cells it did not. After ASCT, patients who started nivolumab under 1 year later were excluded. In newly diagnosed patients, baseline TCR diversity was reportedly below that of healthy donors.

The repertoire was sequenced with immunoSEQ multiplex PCR; TCRdb's copy has only in-frame clones and lacks some. The repertoire holds about 58,000 clones, with 80% to 95% as singletons. Every patient relapsed after autologous stem cell transplantation, and brentuximab vedotin exposure varied. The CDR3 is made up of 13 amino acids. Trimming shortened V by 5 bases and J by 7 bases, and 12 bases separated the two germline ends. Germline V lookup: CDR1 SGHVS, CDR2 FNYEAQ. The sequenced sample was peripheral blood mononuclear cells (PBMCs), obtained before the second cycle of nivolumab. The chain has TRBV7-6 and TRBJ2-1; D perhaps matches TRBD1 (6 bases). The source is a human donor with classical Hodgkin lymphoma. The CDR3, as DNA: TGTGCCAGCAGCAGGGGGACCTCGAATGAGCAGTTCTTC. Its protein product is CASSRGTSNEQFF.